These 2 T cell receptor beta chains came from one sample sequenced in a study of T cells in localized non-small cell lung cancer. Assay: immunoSEQ multiplex PCR; the TCRdb copy retains only in-frame clones and omits some. The sample carries 7,000 or so clones, around 50% recorded once. Source: lymph node tissue, taken before any cancer treatment. These receptors originate from a female donor over 55 with stage I lung adenocarcinoma.

The genes are TRBV19 and TRBJ2-2; possible D gene TRBD1, 6 bases. V lost 2 bases, J lost 6 bases, and 13 bases lay in between. The CDR3 extends over 15 amino acids. Germline assignment: CDR1 LNHDA and CDR2 SQIVND (reference sequence). The CDR3 loop reads CASSIRQAQAGELFF. The CDR3 DNA follows: TGTGCCAGTAGTATAAGACAGGCTCAGGCCGGGGAGCTGTTTTTT.

This clone was recorded a few times. This chain uses TRBV7-8 with TRBJ1-2, with D possibly being TRBD1 (6 bases). Trimming cost V 5 bases and J 4 bases, with 20 bases left between them. Germline CDR1 is SGHVS and CDR2 is FQNEAQ. The CDR3 spans 16 residues. The CDR3 is CASSTGPVGLGYGYTF. DNA for the CDR3: TGTGCCAGCAGCACAGGGCCCGTCGGGCTAGGCTATGGCTACACCTTC.